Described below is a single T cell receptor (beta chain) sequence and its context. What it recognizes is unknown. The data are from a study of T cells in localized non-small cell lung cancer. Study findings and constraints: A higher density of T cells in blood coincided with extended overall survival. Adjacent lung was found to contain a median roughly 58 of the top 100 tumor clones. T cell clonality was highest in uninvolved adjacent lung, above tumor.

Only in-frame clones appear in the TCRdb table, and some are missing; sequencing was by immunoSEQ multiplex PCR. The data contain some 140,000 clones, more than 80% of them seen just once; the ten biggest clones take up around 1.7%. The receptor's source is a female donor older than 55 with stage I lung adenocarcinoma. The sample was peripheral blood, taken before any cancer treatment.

As DNA, the CDR3 is TGTGCCAGCAGCATTTTGCGGTCCTCAGCGCCAATATACAATGAGCAGTTCTTC. Translated, it gives CASSILRSSAPIYNEQFF. The chain is built from TRBV7-9 and TRBJ2-1; unclear D gene. Trimming took 5 bases from V and 4 from J, leaving 24 bases between them. CDR3 size: 18 residues. Germline V gene lookup returns CDR1 SEHNR and CDR2 FQNEAQ (reference sequence).